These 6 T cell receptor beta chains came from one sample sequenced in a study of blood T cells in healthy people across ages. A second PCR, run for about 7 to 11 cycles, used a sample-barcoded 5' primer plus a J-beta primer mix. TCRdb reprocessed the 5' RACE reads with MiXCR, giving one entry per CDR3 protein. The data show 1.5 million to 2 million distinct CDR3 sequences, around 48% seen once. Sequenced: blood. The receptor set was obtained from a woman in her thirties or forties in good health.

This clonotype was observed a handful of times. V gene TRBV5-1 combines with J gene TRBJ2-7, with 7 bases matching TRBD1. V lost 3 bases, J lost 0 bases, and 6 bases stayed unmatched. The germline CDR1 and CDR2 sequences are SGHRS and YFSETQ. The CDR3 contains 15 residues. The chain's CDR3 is CASSWGTESSYEQYF. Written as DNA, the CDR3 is TGCGCCAGCAGCTGGGGGACAGAGAGCTCCTACGAGCAGTACTTC.

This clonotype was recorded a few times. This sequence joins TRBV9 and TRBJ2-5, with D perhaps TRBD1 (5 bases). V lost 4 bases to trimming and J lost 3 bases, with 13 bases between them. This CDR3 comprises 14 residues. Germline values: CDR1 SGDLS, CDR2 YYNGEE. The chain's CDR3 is CASSSIQGKETQYF. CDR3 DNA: TGTGCCAGCAGCTCTATTCAGGGAAAAGAGACCCAGTACTTC.

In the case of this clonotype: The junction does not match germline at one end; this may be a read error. CDR3 amino acids: CASSSEDRRETQYF. DNA for the CDR3: TGTGCCAGCAGCTCCGAAGACAGGAGGGAGACCCAGTACTTT. This chain connects TRBV11-2 to TRBJ2-5; perhaps D is TRBD1 or TRBD2 (6 bases each). CDR1 and CDR2 (germline): SGHAT, FQNNGV. CDR3 length: 14 residues.

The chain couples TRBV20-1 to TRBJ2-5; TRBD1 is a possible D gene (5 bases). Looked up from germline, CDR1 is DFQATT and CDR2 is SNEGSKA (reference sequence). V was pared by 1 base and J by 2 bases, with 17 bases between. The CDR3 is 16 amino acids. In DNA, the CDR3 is TGCAGTGCTAGAGTACCGGTTAGGGCAGGGCAAGAGACCCAGTACTTC. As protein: CSARVPVRAGQETQYF.

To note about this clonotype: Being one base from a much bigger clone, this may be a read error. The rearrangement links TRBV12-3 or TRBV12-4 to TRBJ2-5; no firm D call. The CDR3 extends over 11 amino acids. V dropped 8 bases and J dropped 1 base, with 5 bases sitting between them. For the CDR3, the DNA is TGTGCCAGCGGCACCCAAGAGACCCAGTACTTC. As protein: CASGTQETQYF.

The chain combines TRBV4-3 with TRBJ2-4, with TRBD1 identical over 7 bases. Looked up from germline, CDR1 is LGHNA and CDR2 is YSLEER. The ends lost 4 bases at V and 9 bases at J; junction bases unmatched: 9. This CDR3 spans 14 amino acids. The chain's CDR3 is CASSPDLSGGIQYF. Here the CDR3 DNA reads TGCGCCAGCAGCCCAGACCTTTCAGGGGGCATTCAGTACTTC.